The clone carrying this T cell receptor (beta chain) has a handful of counts. One entry per CDR3 protein, called by TCRdb with MiXCR from the RT-PCR reads. The sample shows more than 600,000 distinct CDR3 sequences, 12% to 15% of them seen only once. Sequencing used memory CD4+ T cells from blood. This clonotype originated in a female donor in good health, serving as a healthy control.

The CDR3 reads CASSPPGVDTEAFF. DNA for the CDR3: TGTGCCAGCTCCCCCCCAGGGGTGGACACTGAAGCTTTCTTT. The chain employs TRBV28 and TRBJ1-1, with D perhaps matching TRBD1 (6 bases). The V end lost 8 bases, the J end lost 3 bases, and 16 bases lay between the germline ends. The germline gives CDR1 MDHEN, CDR2 SYDVKM. CDR3 size: 14 residues.